This T cell receptor (beta chain) is drawn from a study of identical twins (TCRdb year 2016). General notes on the study: To test whether fetal clonotypes persist, this study deep-sequenced TCR alpha and beta repertoires from monozygotic twins, from unrelated adults of various ages, and from cord blood. To rule out contamination, replicate twin experiments were performed at different times with different library preparation protocols.

Points the paper makes about the study in general: Compared with coincidental sharing between unrelated individuals, out-of-frame TCR alpha sequences shared between twins had an excess of sequences with low generation probability. Conclusions relied on cross-sectional statistical analysis, since the same donors could not be followed over many years. Abundant cord blood beta clonotypes carried fewer insertions; young adult naive repertoires showed a weaker similar trend, while memory repertoires showed none. Out-of-frame TCR alpha sharing in monozygotic twins was systematically underestimated by recombination models, whereas sharing between unrelated individuals was in agreement with the recombination models. A weaker excess of twin sharing was found in beta out-of-frame sequences because the signal-to-noise ratio was lowered by fewer shared sequences. Zero-insertion analyses could be partly confounded by invariant T cells such as MAIT and iNKT, though diverse VJ usage argued against such confounding for most clonotypes.

A distance of 20 bases separates the germline ends of V and J, which lose 5 bases and 1 base respectively. The germline V gene (reference sequence) yields LNHNV for CDR1 and YYDKDF for CDR2. The CDR3 runs 17 amino acids, cysteine and phenylalanine included. Only CDR3 DNA is held: 51 bases, read in frame from base 1. Regarding this clonotype: The antigen it binds to is not known. The input lacks base qualities; no much larger clone sits a single base away.

Every donor in the study was a healthy Caucasian. Three pairs of female monozygotic twins, all aged about 18 to 30 years, made up the twin cohort. Positive isolation kits from Invitrogen were used to isolate the CD4+ and CD8+ T cell populations. Library preparation employed 5' RACE. TCRdb records Illumina HiSeq 2000 as the sequencer. Template switching added a universal primer binding site, and the final cDNA carried a unique molecular identifier that allowed TCR cDNA molecules to be counted accurately. Specific primers in the conserved constant-segment region were used to synthesize first-strand cDNA for TCR alpha and beta chains. To control for contamination, each cDNA library was double barcoded with a SMART-Mk sample barcode plus Illumina barcodes. TruSeq adapter sequences along with Illumina sample barcodes were introduced in two successive PCR steps. The TCR alpha and beta cDNA libraries were sequenced on the Illumina HiSeq platform using custom primers. Concerning the study's data processing: MiGEC was used to process raw reads and extract unique molecular identifiers, and MiXCR was used to find CDR3 positions. For each individual, recombination models were inferred using an EM algorithm with the repgenHMM and IGoR tools. The tcR package in R was used for shared clonotype analysis, with sharing normalized by the product of cloneset sizes. To study raw recombination free of thymic and clonal selection effects, out-of-frame nonproductive sequences were analyzed. The raw public data were reprocessed by TCRdb itself: fastp quality trimming at Q25, MiXCR clonotype calling, in-frame beta chains only. Each record represents a unique CDR3 protein, reported with the most common genes and DNA among its rows. The V and J calls were determined by TCRdb, not by the authors. The sample includes more than 400,000 distinct CDR3 sequences, with about 16% observed a single time. The top ten hold more than 0.4% of the sample.

The sample also formed part of further work on yellow fever vaccine responses in identical twins. The second paper states: The authors reported that the T cell response to vaccination in identical twins appeared partly convergent and partly personalized. Focusing on identical twins, the study followed the T cell clones that responded to the vaccine, and did so with precision.

The V and J genes are TRBV15 and TRBJ1-1, and perhaps TRBD1 as D gene, on 5 matching bases. This TCR was recovered from a woman between 18 and 29 years old in good health. The sample consisted of CD4+ T cells sorted from blood. The CDR3 amino acid sequence is: CATSYRGGAQGNTEAFF. The DNA reads as follows: TGTGCCACCAGCTACCGAGGAGGGGCACAAGGGAACACTGAAGCTTTCTTT. Supplemented by the reference TRBV15 and TRBJ1-1 proteins around the CDR3, the complete variable domain is DAMVIQNPRYQVTQFGKPVTLSCSQTLNHNVMYWYQQKSSQAPKLLFHYYDKDFNNEADTPDNFQSRRPNTSFCFLDIRSPGLGDTAMYLCATSYRGGAQGNTEAFFGQGTRLTVV.